Listed below are T cell receptor beta chains from one sample, sequenced in a study of blood T cell repertoires in COVID-19. Sequencing was performed with immunoSEQ multiplex PCR; in TCRdb, only in-frame clones are kept and a portion is missing. The data hold hundreds of thousands of clones, with more than 80% observed a single time. Sequencing input: PBMCs or T cells enriched from blood (not recorded which). Receptor source: a man in his forties or fifties who had been exposed to COVID-19. CDR3s include the opening cysteine and the closing phenylalanine or tryptophan. D genes are given only for firm matches. Clone size is shown for a subset of rows, as once, few, many or a class of expanded clone.

-,TRBJ1-3,TRBD1,TRBV11-3,16,CASSLGTRDRGNTIYF,TGTGCCAGCAGCTTGGGAACCCGGGACAGAGGAAACACCATATATTTT
-,TRBJ1-4,-,TRBV27,13,CASSFTGTEKLFF,TGTGCCAGCAGTTTTACAGGGACCGAAAAACTGTTTTTT
-,TRBJ1-2,TRBD1,TRBV18,15,CASSQTTGEDYGYTF,TGTGCCAGCTCACAGACTACAGGGGAGGACTATGGCTACACCTTC
-,TRBJ2-5,TRBD2,TRBV3-1/TRBV3-2,17,CASSQYLAGSWQETQYF,TGTGCCAGCAGCCAGTATCTAGCGGGGAGCTGGCAAGAGACCCAGTACTTC
-,TRBJ2-1,TRBD1,TRBV18,17,CASSPTSGTEKYNEQFF,TGTGCCAGCTCCCCCACCTCCGGGACAGAAAAATACAATGAGCAGTTCTTC
-,TRBJ1-1,-,TRBV6-4,11,CASSGGTEAFF,TGTGCCAGCAGTGGCGGGACTGAAGCTTTCTTT
few,TRBJ1-2,-,TRBV5-1,15,CASSYTGLWSDGYTF,TGCGCCAGCAGCTACACGGGTTTATGGTCCGATGGCTACACCTTC
-,TRBJ1-2,TRBD1,TRBV28,16,CASSPRGRWDNYGYTF,TGTGCCAGCAGTCCTAGGGGGCGGTGGGATAACTATGGCTACACCTTC
-,TRBJ1-1,TRBD1,TRBV7-8,13,CASSRTGNTEAFF,TGTGCCAGCAGTCGGACAGGGAACACTGAAGCTTTCTTT
once,TRBJ1-2,-,TRBV9,15,CASIRRGAKNYGYTF,TGTGCCAGCATCCGTCGGGGGGCGAAGAACTATGGCTACACCTTC
-,TRBJ1-1,-,TRBV30,14,CAWSVLKGYTEAFF,TGTGCCTGGAGTGTACTCAAGGGGTACACTGAAGCTTTCTTT
-,TRBJ2-3,-,TRBV10-1,14,CASSENPTGDTQYF,TGCGCCAGCAGTGAGAATCCGACAGGAGATACGCAGTATTTT
few,TRBJ1-2,-,TRBV2,14,CASRATWGSYGYTF,TGTGCCAGCAGAGCGACATGGGGCTCCTATGGCTACACCTTC
-,TRBJ1-1,-,TRBV5-1,15,CASSLLRAMNTEAFF,TGCGCCAGCAGCTTGTTGAGGGCCATGAACACTGAAGCTTTCTTT
few,TRBJ1-2,TRBD1,TRBV6-4,15,CASSDSPTGDGGYTF,TGTGCCAGCAGTGACTCCCCGACAGGGGATGGGGGCTACACCTTC
-,TRBJ2-2,TRBD2,TRBV2,16,CASNAGTSVGAGELFF,TGTGCCAGCAACGCCGGGACTAGCGTCGGGGCCGGGGAGCTGTTTTTT
-,TRBJ2-5,-,TRBV5-4,11,CASSFHETQYF,TGTGCCAGCAGCTTTCATGAGACCCAGTACTTC
-,TRBJ1-5,TRBD1,TRBV30,14,CAWSVPGGNQPQHF,TGTGCCTGGAGTGTACCAGGGGGCAACCAGCCCCAGCATTTT
-,TRBJ1-2,-,TRBV5-1,15,CASSLGFGGNYGYTF,TGCGCCAGCAGCTTGGGTTTCGGGGGGAACTATGGCTACACCTTC
-,TRBJ1-5,-,TRBV6-1,14,CASRTPGSNQPQHF,TGTGCCAGCAGAACCCCAGGTAGCAATCAGCCCCAGCATTTT
-,TRBJ2-1,TRBD2,TRBV29-1,16,CSGLASGLAIHNEQFF,TGCAGCGGTCTGGCATCGGGACTAGCGATCCACAATGAGCAGTTCTTC
-,TRBJ2-3,-,TRBV7-2,14,CASSPGTASETQYF,TGTGCCAGCAGCCCGGGGACTGCATCAGAGACGCAGTATTTT
-,TRBJ2-3,-,TRBV5-6,15,CASSLADRGADTQYF,TGTGCCAGCAGCTTGGCGGACAGAGGAGCAGATACGCAGTATTTT
-,TRBJ1-1,TRBD1,TRBV19,17,CASSTSPRDSMNTEAFF,TGTGCCAGTAGTACCTCCCCCCGGGACAGCATGAACACTGAAGCTTTCTTT
-,TRBJ1-1,TRBD1,TRBV18,16,CASSPRTGGMNTEAFF,TGTGCCAGCTCACCACGTACAGGGGGCATGAACACTGAAGCTTTCTTT
-,TRBJ1-6,TRBD1,TRBV5-4,16,CASSSGTGSYNSPLHF,TGTGCCAGCAGCTCCGGGACAGGGTCCTATAATTCACCCCTCCACTTT
once,TRBJ1-2,TRBD1,TRBV6-6,15,CASSSTGGINYGYTF,TGTGCCAGCAGTTCGACAGGGGGTATTAACTATGGCTACACCTTC
-,TRBJ1-2,-,TRBV7-6,15,CASSLAHSPDYGYTF,TGTGCCAGCAGCTTAGCACACAGTCCAGACTATGGCTACACCTTC
-,TRBJ1-1,TRBD1,TRBV19,15,CASSIWTGEDTEAFF,TGTGCCAGTAGTATCTGGACAGGGGAGGACACTGAAGCTTTCTTT
-,TRBJ1-2,TRBD1,TRBV7-8,15,CASSRRWDRLEGYTF,TGTGCCAGCAGCCGTAGGTGGGACAGGCTTGAAGGCTACACCTTC
-,TRBJ1-1,-,TRBV2,13,CASSELREPEAFF,TGTGCCAGCAGTGAATTAAGGGAGCCTGAAGCTTTCTTT
-,TRBJ2-7,-,TRBV7-2,15,CASSQTPLTYGEQYF,TGTGCCAGCAGCCAAACCCCTCTGACATATGGCGAGCAGTACTTC
-,TRBJ1-6,TRBD1,TRBV5-1,16,CASSVGQGQPNSPLHF,TGCGCCAGCAGCGTTGGACAGGGCCAACCAAATTCACCCCTCCACTTT
-,TRBJ2-6,-,TRBV5-1,16,CASSLPKEAGANVLTF,TGCGCCAGCAGCTTACCGAAAGAGGCTGGGGCCAACGTCCTGACTTTC
-,TRBJ1-4,TRBD1,TRBV19,16,CATRDRGLSHREKLFF,TGTGCCACCCGGGACAGGGGGCTTAGTCACCGTGAAAAACTGTTTTTT
-,TRBJ1-1,-,TRBV28,15,CASSTGGGRNKEAFF,TGTGCCAGCAGTACCGGCGGGGGACGGAACAAAGAAGCTTTCTTT
-,TRBJ2-5,-,TRBV30,11,CAWILLGTQYF,TGTGCCTGGATACTCCTCGGGACCCAGTACTTC
once,TRBJ1-3,-,TRBV5-1,16,CASSQQIQSSGNTIYF,TGCGCCAGCAGCCAGCAGATACAGTCCTCTGGAAACACCATATATTTT
-,TRBJ2-1,TRBD2,TRBV19,20,CASSIDATSGRRHSYNEQFF,TGTGCCAGTAGTATAGATGCCACTAGCGGGAGGCGTCACTCCTACAATGAGCAGTTCTTC
-,TRBJ2-1,-,TRBV9,14,CASSFGDSYNEQFF,TGTGCCAGCAGCTTCGGGGACTCCTACAATGAGCAGTTCTTC
once,TRBJ2-5,-,TRBV5-1,16,CASSLKGATTQETQYF,TGCGCCAGCAGCTTGAAAGGCGCCACTACCCAAGAGACCCAGTACTTC
-,TRBJ1-1,-,TRBV28,12,CASRQMGLPNIF,TGTGCCAGCAGGCAAATGGGACTGCCGAATATATTT